The 25 T cell receptor beta chains presented below share a single source sample, sequenced in a study of CD8 T cells in ankylosing spondylitis. TCRdb independently ran MiXCR on the 5' RACE reads; one entry per CDR3 protein. This sample carries hundreds of thousands of distinct CDR3 sequences, about 11% of them seen once, and the ten largest clones take 0.45% to 0.6%. Study conclusions and caveats: Among TCR beta sequences, a motif of roughly 8 highly homologous variants appeared characteristic of ankylosing spondylitis blood.

No cognate antigen is known for these TCRs. Specimen: blood, either unsorted or a sorted T cell fraction (not recorded which). The receptor set was obtained from a male donor with ankylosing spondylitis.

This clonotype was seen more than once but under ten times. This chain joins TRBV14 and TRBJ2-1; the D is unclear. V lost 2 bases to trimming and J lost 0 bases, with 11 bases between them. Germline CDR1 SGHDN, CDR2 FVKESK. CDR3 length: 16 residues. The CDR3 DNA reads as TGTGCCAGCAGCCAAAATAACGTCGCCTCCTACAATGAGCAGTTCTTC. This gives the protein CASSQNNVASYNEQFF.

This clonotype was observed a handful of times. The chain is built from TRBV6-5 and TRBJ1-1; no clear D. The V and J ends lost 0 bases and 0 bases respectively, with 20 bases between them. This CDR3 comprises 19 residues. In germline, CDR1 is MNHEY, CDR2 SVGAGI. In DNA, the CDR3 is TGTGCCAGCAGTTACTCTCGACTATTAGCAGGTGCTATGAACACTGAAGCTTTCTTT. It yields the protein CASSYSRLLAGAMNTEAFF.

This clonotype was observed a handful of times. The V and J genes are TRBV24-1 and TRBJ1-5; 7 nucleotides line up with TRBD1. The ends lost 9 bases at V and 4 bases at J; junction bases unmatched: 8. This CDR3 region has 14 residues. Germline CDR1 and CDR2: KGHDR and SFDVKD. CDR3 region: CATSRGQTNQPQHF. In DNA form, the CDR3 reads TGTGCCACCTCCCGGGGACAGACTAATCAGCCCCAGCATTTT.

This clonotype was found once. The chain combines TRBV9 with TRBJ2-5; D gene ambiguous. Per germline, CDR1 SGDLS and CDR2 YYNGEE. This CDR3 has 14 residues. V lost 0 bases, J lost 4 bases, and 10 bases lay in between. The chain's CDR3 is CASSVEAQAETQYF. The DNA of the CDR3 is TGTGCCAGCAGCGTAGAGGCGCAGGCAGAGACCCAGTACTTC. Combining the CDR3 with reference TRBV9 and TRBJ2-5 gives the whole variable domain DSGVTQTPKHLITATGQRVTLRCSPRSGDLSVYWYQQSLDQGLQFLIQYYNGEERAKGNILERFSAQQFPDLHSELNLSSLELGDSALYFCASSVEAQAETQYFGPGTRLLVL.

The chain couples TRBV25-1 to TRBJ2-7; 9 nucleotides agree with TRBD1. The junction had 8 bases not matched to a gene; V was cut back by 5 bases and J by 6 bases. The CDR3 is made up of 14 amino acids. CDR1 is MGHDK and CDR2 is SYGVNS in the germline V gene. As DNA, the CDR3 is TGTGCCAGCAGTACCCCGGGACAGGGAACCGAGCAGTACTTC. This encodes CASSTPGQGTEQYF.

This chain uses TRBV12-3 or TRBV12-4 with TRBJ1-1; D remains ambiguous. V was trimmed by 6 bases and J by 5 bases, leaving 13 bases between them. This CDR3 spans 13 amino acids. CDR3 sequence reads: CASSSQAGTEAFF. DNA of the CDR3: TGTGCCAGCAGCTCTCAGGCCGGAACTGAAGCTTTCTTT.

This clonotype has just a few counts. The rearrangement joins TRBV10-3 to TRBJ1-1, with D possibly TRBD1 on 6 matching bases. Trimming left V 0 bases short and J 11 bases short, with 13 bases between. Germline values: CDR1 ENHRY, CDR2 SYGVKD. This CDR3 comprises 13 residues. This chain's CDR3 is CAISESTQGWAFF. The CDR3 region has the DNA TGTGCCATCAGTGAGTCGACCCAGGGGTGGGCTTTCTTT.

There are many counts of this clonotype. The genes are TRBV20-1 and TRBJ2-7, with unresolved D. Germline loops: CDR1 DFQATT, CDR2 SNEGSKA (reference sequence). V shed 1 base and J shed 2 bases, with 6 bases lying between them. The CDR3 spans 12 residues. In nucleotides, the CDR3 is TGCAGTGCTAGAGCCCCTCCCTACGAGCAGTACTTC. Amino acids: CSARAPPYEQYF.

This clonotype was counted a few times. The rearrangement links TRBV5-1 to TRBJ1-1, with D perhaps matching TRBD1 (6 bases). Germline V gene data show CDR1 as SGHRS and CDR2 as YFSETQ. Trimming stripped 4 bases from V and 3 bases from J, with 16 bases between. The CDR3 sequence is 15 residues long. The CDR3 loop reads CASSPGQIGDTEAFF. The DNA for the CDR3 is TGCGCCAGCAGCCCCGGACAGATAGGGGACACTGAAGCTTTCTTT.

The chain uses TRBV20-1 and TRBJ2-5; weak D call: TRBD2 (6 bases). V was shortened by 2 bases and J by 4 bases, with 11 bases between the two germline ends. CDR3 length: 13 residues. Germline V gene data show CDR1 as DFQATT and CDR2 as SNEGSKA (reference sequence). CDR3 bases: TGCAGTGCTAGACAATCAGCGGGAGAGACCCAGTACTTC. This gives the protein CSARQSAGETQYF.

This clonotype was observed many times. The chain is built from TRBV10-3 and TRBJ1-3; no firm D call. The germline V and J ends were trimmed by 10 bases and 3 bases, with 13 bases remaining between them. This CDR3 region has 13 residues. Germline CDR1 reads ENHRY; CDR2 reads SYGVKD. CDR3 coding DNA: TGTGCCACCCAGGACGGATTTGGAAACACCATATATTTT. It translates to CATQDGFGNTIYF.

This clonotype was seen a handful of times. V usage is TRBV29-1 and J usage is TRBJ1-5; 9 bases align to TRBD1. CDR1 is SQVTM, CDR2 ANQGSEA, per germline. This CDR3 contains 15 residues. Losses at the gene ends were 7 bases for V and 7 bases for J; bases not matched to a gene: 14. In DNA form, the CDR3 reads TGCAGCGCTGCCCTGGGGACAGGGAGGTACCAGCCCCAGCATTTT. Translation: CSAALGTGRYQPQHF. The full variable domain, rest sourced from reference TRBV29-1 and TRBJ1-5, is SAVISQKPSRDICQRGTSLTIQCQVDSQVTMMFWYRQQPGQSLTLIATANQGSEATYESGFVIDKFPISRPNLTFSTLTVSNMSPEDSSIYLCSAALGTGRYQPQHFGDGTRLSIL.

In this sample, this clonotype turned up a few times. This chain joins TRBV6-6 and TRBJ1-1; D remains unclear. Germline values: CDR1 MNHNY, CDR2 SVGAGI (reference sequence). This CDR3 has 13 residues. Trimming took 2 bases from V and 8 from J, leaving 12 bases between them. The CDR3 here is CASSYSSSGEAFF. The CDR3 nucleotides are TGTGCCAGCAGTTACAGTTCGTCCGGGGAAGCTTTCTTT.

This clonotype showed up just a few times. J is TRBJ2-3 and V is TRBV10-3, with 7 bases identical to TRBD2. This CDR3 region has 13 residues. V trimming: 6 bases; J trimming: 3 bases; junction bases outside the gene matches: 3. Germline values: CDR1 ENHRY, CDR2 SYGVKD. The CDR3 loop reads CAIRYSGTDTQYF. The CDR3 DNA reads TGTGCCATCAGATATAGCGGGACAGATACGCAGTATTTT.

In its sample, this clonotype was seen many times. The chain has TRBV7-2 and TRBJ2-1; no reliable D call. V was shortened by 0 bases and J by 3 bases, with 15 bases between the two germline ends. The CDR3 is 17 residues long. The V gene's germline CDR1 is SGHTA and CDR2 FQGNSA. CDR3 nucleotides: TGTGCCAGCAGCTTAGCGCTTCTCGGCAGACTCTACAATGAGCAGTTCTTC. This gives the protein CASSLALLGRLYNEQFF.

This clonotype has a handful of counts. This rearrangement joins TRBV6-1 to TRBJ2-1; TRBD2 agrees at 7 bases. Germline loops: CDR1 MNHNS, CDR2 SASEGT. The CDR3 runs 15 residues. V lost 4 bases, J lost 4 bases, and 7 bases stayed unmatched. CDR3 in amino acids: CASSGGPSGYNEQFF. The CDR3 DNA is TGTGCCAGCAGTGGCGGGCCTAGCGGATACAATGAGCAGTTCTTC.

This clonotype was counted a few times. The chain employs TRBV20-1 and TRBJ2-1, with TRBD2 as a possible D gene (5 bases). With 5 bases removed from V and 7 bases from J, the gap between germline ends came to 18 bases. This CDR3 comprises 14 residues. From germline, CDR1 is DFQATT and CDR2 SNEGSKA (reference sequence). The CDR3 region is CSARGAEPGNEQFF. CDR3 DNA sequence: TGCAGTGCTCGGGGAGCGGAGCCGGGGAATGAGCAGTTCTTC.

The J gene is TRBJ2-2, the V gene TRBV7-8, with 9 bases lining up with TRBD1. The CDR3 contains 13 residues. Trimming removed 5 bases from V and 9 bases from J; junction bases left unmatched: 4. Germline CDR1 reads SGHVS; CDR2 reads FQNEAQ. The CDR3: CASSQGQGRELFF. The CDR3 DNA sequence: TGTGCCAGCAGCCAAGGACAGGGGCGGGAGCTGTTTTTT.

This clonotype was found a few times. V and J are TRBV7-3 and TRBJ2-1; TRBD1 aligns across 7 bases. V dropped 4 bases and J dropped 5; count of bases not matched to a gene: 5. The germline CDR1 and CDR2 sequences are SGHTA and FQGTGA. The CDR3 sequence is 14 residues long. The CDR3 coding sequence is TGTGCCAGCAGCTATAGGGGGCTAGACAATGAGCAGTTCTTC. This gives the protein CASSYRGLDNEQFF.

This clonotype was picked up a small number of times. The gene calls are TRBV28 and TRBJ1-1; the D gene is possibly TRBD1 (5 bases). Between the trimmed V and J ends, which lost 11 bases and 0 bases, there was a span of 10 bases. Germline V gene data show CDR1 as MDHEN and CDR2 as SYDVKM. This CDR3 is built from 12 residues. This CDR3 is CAGGVLNTEAFF. The CDR3 DNA reads as TGTGCCGGGGGGGTCTTGAACACTGAAGCTTTCTTT.

This chain links TRBV10-3 with TRBJ2-3; the D is unclear. Trimming removed 2 bases at V and 2 bases at J, with 5 bases between. The CDR3 extends over 13 amino acids. Germline CDR1 reads ENHRY; CDR2 reads SYGVKD. The CDR3 protein is CAISETTTDTQYF. CDR3 DNA: TGTGCCATCAGTGAGACTACCACAGATACGCAGTATTTT.

This clonotype was counted between two and nine times. The chain uses TRBV20-1 and TRBJ1-5; D perhaps matches TRBD1 (5 bases). Per germline, CDR1 DFQATT and CDR2 SNEGSKA (reference sequence). The CDR3 contains 20 residues. V shed 5 bases and J shed 0 bases, with 29 bases lying between them. The CDR3 sequence is CSAPITDSGRLQLSNQPQHF. The CDR3 DNA follows: TGCAGTGCTCCTATCACTGACTCGGGACGGCTTCAACTTAGCAATCAGCCCCAGCATTTT.

This clonotype occurred a few times. This rearrangement joins TRBV29-1 to TRBJ2-7; D is possibly TRBD1 or TRBD2 (5 bases each). Germline CDR1 SQVTM, CDR2 ANQGSEA. The CDR3 is 15 residues long. V lost 6 bases, J lost 5 bases, and 23 bases lay in between. DNA of the CDR3: TGCAGCGTAAAGCGGTCGACAGAGCTCAGCGACGAGCAGTACTTC. This encodes CSVKRSTELSDEQYF.

This clonotype was counted a few times. This chain connects TRBV30 to TRBJ1-4; D unclear. Germline V CDR1 and CDR2: GTSNPN, SVGIG (reference sequence). Trimming pared 7 bases from V and 6 bases from J, leaving 18 bases between. The CDR3 is 14 residues long. The CDR3 here is CASRHSGKDEKLFF. CDR3 DNA sequence: TGTGCCTCTAGGCATTCGGGAAAGGATGAAAAACTGTTTTTT.

The J gene is TRBJ1-5, the V gene TRBV20-1, with D possibly TRBD1 on 5 matching bases. This CDR3 comprises 16 residues. Trimming removed 5 bases at V and 2 bases at J, with 19 bases between. The germline V gene encodes CDR1 DFQATT and CDR2 SNEGSKA (reference sequence). This CDR3 reads CSAGPGVGGRNQPQHF. The CDR3 DNA reads TGCAGTGCTGGACCGGGAGTGGGGGGACGCAATCAGCCCCAGCATTTT.